This T cell receptor (beta chain) is from a study of shared clonotypes between healthy human individuals. Study as a whole: CD4 naive and memory got three plates each, CD8 naive two, CD8 memory one.

The donors, healthy adults who were HIV-negative, had experienced no recent acute infections or vaccinations. On this clone: The identical CDR3 is also encoded by other nucleotide sequences in the sample.

The method was immunoSEQ multiplex PCR; TCRdb's version includes in-frame clones alone and lacks a portion of them. Of around 2.3 million clones listed, approximately 96% are singletons. Per germline, CDR1 SGHRS and CDR2 YFSETQ. Losses at the gene ends were 4 bases for V and 2 bases for J; bases not matched to a gene: 3. The CDR3 is 13 residues long. The TCR comes from a man aged 18 to 30 in good health. The sample consisted of naive CD4+ T cells sorted from blood. Regarding subset: CD45RA+ positively selected. This chain connects TRBV5-1 to TRBJ2-7, with 7 bases identical to TRBD1. CDR3: CASSGGQAYEQYF. The CDR3 DNA is TGCGCCAGCAGCGGTGGACAGGCCTACGAGCAGTACTTC.